This T cell receptor (beta chain) stems from a study of post-analysis software for immune sequencing data. Study as a whole: Patients had relapsing-remitting, secondary progressive or progressive-relapsing multiple sclerosis; some lacked subtype.

For this clonotype: Its antigen remains unknown.

Built from TCR beta cDNA, the libraries had unique molecular identifiers in them. T cells numbering roughly 0.9 to 11 million gave rise to roughly 0.5 million cDNA molecules. TCRdb recomputed calls from the PCR reads with MiXCR, one row per CDR3 protein. Among some 700,000 distinct CDR3 sequences listed, approximately 60% were seen once. With 4 bases removed from V and 4 bases from J, the gap between germline ends came to 12 bases. Per germline, CDR1 ENHRY and CDR2 SYGVKD. This CDR3 contains 14 residues. Study findings and constraints: Strong co-clustering by F measure was seen for same-batch samples. With TRBV5-6, TRBV5-1 and TRBV20-1 included, a handful of TRBV segments were more frequent in patients than in controls.

This rearrangement joins TRBV10-3 to TRBJ2-3; D is ambiguous. This sequence was found in a girl aged 2-10 years with multiple sclerosis. The sequencing input was blood. The DNA of the CDR3 is TGTGCCATCAGTGTGACCCTAGATGCAGATACGCAGTATTTT. This translates into CAISVTLDADTQYF.